The TCR beta chain described here comes from a study of cytomegalovirus exposure and HLA in healthy donors. The PCR made use of 60 Vbeta and 13 Jbeta primers. The protocol was immunoSEQ multiplex PCR, while the TCRdb copy is restricted to in-frame clones and leaves out a portion. This repertoire shows roughly 110,000 clones, approximately 80% found once; its top ten account for about 4.3%. This clone appeared once. Its antigen is undetermined. Study outcomes and limitations: The study assumed roughly uniform donor sequencing depth for presence/absence analyses. Cytomegalovirus association was listed for about 150 TCR beta chains. Among the most significant clusters, several appeared linked to common viral pathogens in a later analysis.

The germline gives CDR1 SGHRS, CDR2 YFSETQ. The CDR3 extends over 14 amino acids. J lost 6 bases, V lost 0 bases, and 4 bases had no gene match. The TCR was taken from a male donor in good health and CMV-seronegative. Sequencing input: PBMCs. The V call is TRBV5-1, the J call TRBJ2-7, with TRBD2 matching 9 bases. CDR3 loop: CASSLDSGSTEQYF. CDR3 bases: TGCGCCAGCAGCTTGGATAGCGGGAGTACCGAGCAGTACTTC.